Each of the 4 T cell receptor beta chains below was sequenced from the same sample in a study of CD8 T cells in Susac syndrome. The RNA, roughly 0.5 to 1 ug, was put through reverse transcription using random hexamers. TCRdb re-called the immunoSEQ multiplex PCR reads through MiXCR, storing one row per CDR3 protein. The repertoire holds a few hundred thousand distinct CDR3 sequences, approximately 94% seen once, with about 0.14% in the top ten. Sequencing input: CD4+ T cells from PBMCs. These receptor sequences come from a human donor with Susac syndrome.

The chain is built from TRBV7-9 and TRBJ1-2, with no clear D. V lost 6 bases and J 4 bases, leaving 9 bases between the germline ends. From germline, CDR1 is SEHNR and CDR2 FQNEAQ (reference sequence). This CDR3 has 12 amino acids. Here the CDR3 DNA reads TGTGCCAGCAGGGGCGGGAGCTATGGCTACACCTTC. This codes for CASRGGSYGYTF.

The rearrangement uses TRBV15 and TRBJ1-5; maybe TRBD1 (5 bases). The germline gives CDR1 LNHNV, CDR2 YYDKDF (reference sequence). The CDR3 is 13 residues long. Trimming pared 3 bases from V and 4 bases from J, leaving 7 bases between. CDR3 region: CATSRRGNQPQHF. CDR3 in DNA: TGTGCCACCAGCAGGAGGGGAAATCAGCCCCAGCATTTT.

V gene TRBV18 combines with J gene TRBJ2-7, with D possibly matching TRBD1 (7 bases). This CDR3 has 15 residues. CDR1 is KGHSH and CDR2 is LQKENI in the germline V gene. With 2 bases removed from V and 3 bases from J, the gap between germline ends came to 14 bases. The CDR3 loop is CASSPFQGGSYEQYF. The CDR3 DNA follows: TGTGCCAGCTCACCATTCCAGGGGGGTAGCTACGAGCAGTACTTC.

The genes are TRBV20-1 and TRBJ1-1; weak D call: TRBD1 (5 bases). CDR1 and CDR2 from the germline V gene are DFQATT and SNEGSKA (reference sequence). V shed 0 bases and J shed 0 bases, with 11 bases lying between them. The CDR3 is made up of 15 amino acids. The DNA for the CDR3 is TGCAGTGCTAGAGACAGGGCCTCCATGAACACTGAAGCTTTCTTT. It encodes CSARDRASMNTEAFF.